The rows below give T cell receptor beta chains drawn from one sample of a study of blood T cell repertoires in COVID-19. The protocol was immunoSEQ multiplex PCR, while the TCRdb copy is restricted to in-frame clones and leaves out a portion. Among fewer than 300,000 clones listed, approximately 83% were seen once. What was sequenced was peripheral blood. The source of these receptors is a human donor in a cohort sampled during active COVID-19. The CDR3 runs from the conserved cysteine through the conserved F or W. Fields, in order: CDR3 protein, V gene, clone size, J gene. Clone size appears in some rows only: once, few, many, or a class for an expanded clone.

CASGAEGEKLFF	TRBV3-1/TRBV3-2	once	TRBJ1-4
CASSLTRGPNQPQHF	TRBV11-2	-	TRBJ1-5
CASSPLQGYEQYF	TRBV7-8	-	TRBJ2-7
CASRTPPAGEQFF	TRBV19	-	TRBJ2-1
CATGGKDRYNEQFF	TRBV24-1	-	TRBJ2-1
CASSPLTGVSYNQPQHF	TRBV27	few	TRBJ1-5
CASKQAQQGGSSPLHF	TRBV2	-	TRBJ1-6
CASSSTGGVSPEKLFF	TRBV5-4	-	TRBJ1-4
CASSGGDSQETQYF	TRBV5-1	-	TRBJ2-5
CASSSRQGRGSYEQYF	TRBV27	-	TRBJ2-7
CASSPSGGGNEKLFF	TRBV7-3	few	TRBJ1-4
CASSSPLGQHTGDGYTF	TRBV11-3	-	TRBJ1-2
CASTGDNNYEQYF	TRBV5-1	-	TRBJ2-7
CASSKRQGLFADTQYF	TRBV5-4	-	TRBJ2-3
CASSLAGAIEQYF	TRBV7-8	-	TRBJ2-7
CASSQGLADYNEQFF	TRBV4-3	-	TRBJ2-1
CASSLDPSSYEQYF	TRBV5-1	-	TRBJ2-7
CASSYFAGGAKNIQYF	TRBV6-2/TRBV6-3	-	TRBJ2-4
CASSLEGGGYTF	TRBV7-9	-	TRBJ1-2
CASSWGDRGTNQPQHF	TRBV5-5	few	TRBJ1-5
CASSRTGLYEQYF	TRBV6-2/TRBV6-3	-	TRBJ2-7
CASSDRVAVFHF	TRBV28	once	TRBJ1-6
CASRVRGQGYEQYF	TRBV6-5	-	TRBJ2-7
CASRGDRLYSPLHF	TRBV28	-	TRBJ1-6
CAWSPQGLPQTQYF	TRBV30	-	TRBJ2-5
CASSPFLSGANTDTQYF	TRBV5-1	-	TRBJ2-3
CASSYRQTSAKNIQYF	TRBV7-9	-	TRBJ2-4
CARPLTPGTLVGNQPQHF	TRBV19	-	TRBJ1-5
CASSQQGKFEQYF	TRBV6-2/TRBV6-3	-	TRBJ2-7
CASSFPSGRDANTGELFF	TRBV7-9	-	TRBJ2-2
CASSPTSTDTQYF	TRBV5-1	-	TRBJ2-3
CASSLSGGYEQYF	TRBV5-4	-	TRBJ2-7
CASSSSQGRQGYTF	TRBV7-2	-	TRBJ1-2
CASSLGDRNAYGYTF	TRBV5-1	few	TRBJ1-2
CASRYDRVDHNEQFF	TRBV6-5	-	TRBJ2-1
CASSRPQGGYTF	TRBV18	once	TRBJ1-2
CASSITGDLYGYTF	TRBV28	-	TRBJ1-2
CASSPSGFRGATDTQYF	TRBV18	-	TRBJ2-3
CASRRGGAHTDTQYF	TRBV6-5	-	TRBJ2-3
CASSEARGTEAFF	TRBV6-4	-	TRBJ1-1
CASSLGQVQFF	TRBV6-2/TRBV6-3	-	TRBJ2-1
CASSLRGLAYQETQYF	TRBV28	-	TRBJ2-5
CASSRSGEGAKNIQYF	TRBV5-1	-	TRBJ2-4
CASSPRQENSPLHF	TRBV18	-	TRBJ1-6
CASSPRGDLGNTEAFF	TRBV27	-	TRBJ1-1
CASSHRQGVNSPLHF	TRBV16	-	TRBJ1-6
CASSSQTRAGVIEQFF	TRBV9	-	TRBJ2-1
CASSYSRGLNTEAFF	TRBV6-5	-	TRBJ1-1
CSVDGEGGNTIYF	TRBV29-1	-	TRBJ1-3
CASSRGLAGGGSGELFF	TRBV4-1	-	TRBJ2-2
CASKGLPDTQYF	TRBV6-6	-	TRBJ2-3
CASITSGTGGGYNEQFF	TRBV28	-	TRBJ2-1
CASSQGAGASTDTQYF	TRBV4-2	-	TRBJ2-3